This record covers a single T cell receptor (beta chain). Its target is unknown. These data originate in a study of OX40 agonist ivuxolimab in advanced cancers. Across the study: Aged about 23 to 80 with a mean of approximately 60 years, they were approximately 80% male. Study findings and constraints: Expansion of clones was among the lowest in partial responders at 0.1-3.0 mg/kg. At doses 0.1 to 3.0 mg/kg, CD4+ and CD8+ clones expanded.

The CDR3 loop spans 13 amino acids. The ends were cut back, 5 bases at V and 1 base at J, with 8 bases in the middle. The V gene's germline CDR1 is MNHNS and CDR2 SASEGT. The data were produced by immunoSEQ multiplex PCR, yet TCRdb's version contains in-frame clones alone and is incomplete. The sample contains 6,500 to 9,000 clones, approximately 71% of which appear only once. This rearrangement joins TRBV6-1 to TRBJ1-1; D is undetermined. The sample was CD4+ or CD8+ T cells sorted from blood, taken in a trial of the OX40 agonist ivuxolimab. This receptor was taken from an adult with an advanced solid tumor such as melanoma, head and neck, liver or kidney cancer. The CDR3 DNA follows: TGTGCCAGCAGTTTCGGATCGAACACTGAAGCTTTCTTT. This codes for CASSFGSNTEAFF.